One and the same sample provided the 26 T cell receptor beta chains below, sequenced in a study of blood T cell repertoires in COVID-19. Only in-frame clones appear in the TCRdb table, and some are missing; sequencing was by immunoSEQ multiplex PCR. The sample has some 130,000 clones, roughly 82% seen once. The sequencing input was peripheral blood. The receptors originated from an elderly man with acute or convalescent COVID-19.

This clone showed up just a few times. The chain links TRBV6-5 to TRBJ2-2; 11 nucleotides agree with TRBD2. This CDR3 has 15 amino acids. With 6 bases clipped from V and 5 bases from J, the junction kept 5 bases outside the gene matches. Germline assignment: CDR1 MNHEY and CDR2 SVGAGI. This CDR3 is CASRLAGARTGELFF. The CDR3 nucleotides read TGTGCCAGCAGACTAGCGGGGGCCCGAACCGGGGAGCTGTTTTTT.

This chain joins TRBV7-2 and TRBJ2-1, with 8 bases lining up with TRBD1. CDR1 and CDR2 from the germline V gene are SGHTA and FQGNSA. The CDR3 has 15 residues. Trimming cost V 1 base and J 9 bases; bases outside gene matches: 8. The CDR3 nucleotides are TGTGCCAGCAGCTTAGAAGCAGGGGGCATGGGTGAGCAGTTCTTC. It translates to CASSLEAGGMGEQFF.

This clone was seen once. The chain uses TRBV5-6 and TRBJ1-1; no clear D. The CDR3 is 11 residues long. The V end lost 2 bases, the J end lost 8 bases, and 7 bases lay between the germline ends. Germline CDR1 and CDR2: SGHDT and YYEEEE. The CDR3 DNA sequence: TGTGCCAGCAGCTTTGGGCCCGAAGCTTTCTTT. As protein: CASSFGPEAFF.

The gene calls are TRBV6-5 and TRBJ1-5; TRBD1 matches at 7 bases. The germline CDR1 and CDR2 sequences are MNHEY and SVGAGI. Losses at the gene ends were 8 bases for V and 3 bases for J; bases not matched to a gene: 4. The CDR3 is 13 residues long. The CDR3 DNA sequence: TGTGCCAGCGTGGGACAGTTCAATCAGCCCCAGCATTTT. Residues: CASVGQFNQPQHF.

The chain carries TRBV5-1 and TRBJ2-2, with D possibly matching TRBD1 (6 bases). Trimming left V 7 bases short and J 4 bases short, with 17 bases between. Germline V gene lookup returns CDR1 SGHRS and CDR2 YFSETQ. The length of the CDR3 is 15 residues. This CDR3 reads CASHRFGGRTGELFF. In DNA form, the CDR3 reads TGCGCCAGCCATCGTTTTGGGGGCCGCACCGGGGAGCTGTTTTTT.

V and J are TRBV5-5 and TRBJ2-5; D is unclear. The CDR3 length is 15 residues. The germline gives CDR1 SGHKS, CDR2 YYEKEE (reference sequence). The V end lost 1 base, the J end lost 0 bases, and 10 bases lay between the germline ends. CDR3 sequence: CASSLTAVYQETQYF. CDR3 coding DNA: TGTGCCAGCAGCTTGACAGCCGTGTACCAAGAGACCCAGTACTTC.

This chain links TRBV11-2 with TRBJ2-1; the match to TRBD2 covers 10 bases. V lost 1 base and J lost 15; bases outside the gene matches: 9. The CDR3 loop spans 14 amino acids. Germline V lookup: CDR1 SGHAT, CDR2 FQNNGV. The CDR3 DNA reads TGTGCCAGCAGCTTAGTATTAGCGGGGGGCCGTGGGTTCTTC. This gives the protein CASSLVLAGGRGFF.

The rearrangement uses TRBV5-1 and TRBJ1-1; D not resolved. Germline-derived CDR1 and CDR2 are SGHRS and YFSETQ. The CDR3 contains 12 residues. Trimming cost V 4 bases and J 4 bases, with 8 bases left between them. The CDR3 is CASSPEGTEAFF. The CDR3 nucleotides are TGCGCCAGCAGCCCCGAGGGCACTGAAGCTTTCTTT.

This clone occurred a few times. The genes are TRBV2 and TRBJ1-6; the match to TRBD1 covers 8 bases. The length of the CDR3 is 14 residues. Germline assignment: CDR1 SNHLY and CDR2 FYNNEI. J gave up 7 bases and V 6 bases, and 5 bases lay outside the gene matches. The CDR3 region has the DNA TGTGCCAGCAGCCGGACAGGGCCGAATTCACCCCTCCACTTT. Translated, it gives CASSRTGPNSPLHF.

The CDR3 coding sequence is TGTGCCAGCAGGCTGGGGGGGGCCCCGGACCAGCCCCAGCATTTT. Its protein is CASRLGGAPDQPQHF. V and J are TRBV6-5 and TRBJ1-5; D is possibly TRBD1 (6 bases). The CDR3 consists of 15 residues. Germline assignment: CDR1 MNHEY and CDR2 SVGAGI. Trimming left V 6 bases short and J 7 bases short, with 19 bases between.

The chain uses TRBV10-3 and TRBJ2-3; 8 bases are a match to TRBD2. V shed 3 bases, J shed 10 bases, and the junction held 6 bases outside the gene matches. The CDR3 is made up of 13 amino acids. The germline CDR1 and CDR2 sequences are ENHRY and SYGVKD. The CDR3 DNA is TGTGCCATCAGTGACTCGGGGGGGGCCGCGCAGTATTTT. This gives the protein CAISDSGGAAQYF.

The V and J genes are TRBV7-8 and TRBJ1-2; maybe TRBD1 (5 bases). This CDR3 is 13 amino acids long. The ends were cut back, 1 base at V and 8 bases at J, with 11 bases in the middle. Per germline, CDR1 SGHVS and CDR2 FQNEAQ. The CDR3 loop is CASSLGWGDGYTF. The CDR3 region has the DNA TGTGCCAGCAGCTTAGGTTGGGGGGACGGCTACACCTTC. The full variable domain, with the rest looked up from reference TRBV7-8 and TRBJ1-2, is GAGVSQSPRYKVAKRGQDVALRCDPISGHVSLFWYQQALGQGPEFLTYFQNEAQLDKSGLPSDRFFAERPEGSVSTLKIQRTQQEDSAVYLCASSLGWGDGYTFGSGTRLTVV.

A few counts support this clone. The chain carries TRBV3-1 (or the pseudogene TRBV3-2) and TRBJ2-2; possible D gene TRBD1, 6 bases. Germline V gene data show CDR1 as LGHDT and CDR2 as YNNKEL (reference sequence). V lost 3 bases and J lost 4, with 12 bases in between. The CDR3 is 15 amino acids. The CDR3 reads CASSQATGSTGELFF. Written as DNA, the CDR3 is TGTGCCAGCAGCCAGGCTACAGGGAGCACCGGGGAGCTGTTTTTT.

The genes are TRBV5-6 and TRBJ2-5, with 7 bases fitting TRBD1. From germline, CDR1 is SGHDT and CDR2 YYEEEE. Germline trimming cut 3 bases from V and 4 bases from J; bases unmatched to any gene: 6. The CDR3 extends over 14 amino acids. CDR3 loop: CASSSQGKTETQYF. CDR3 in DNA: TGTGCCAGCAGCTCACAGGGGAAGACAGAGACCCAGTACTTC.

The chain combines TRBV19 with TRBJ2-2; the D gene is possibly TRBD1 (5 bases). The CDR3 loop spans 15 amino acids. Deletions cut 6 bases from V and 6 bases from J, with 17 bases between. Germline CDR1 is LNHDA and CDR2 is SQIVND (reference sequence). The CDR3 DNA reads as TGTGCCAGTAGGGTGGGGCCCCTGGCGGCCGGGGAGCTGTTTTTT. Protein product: CASRVGPLAAGELFF.

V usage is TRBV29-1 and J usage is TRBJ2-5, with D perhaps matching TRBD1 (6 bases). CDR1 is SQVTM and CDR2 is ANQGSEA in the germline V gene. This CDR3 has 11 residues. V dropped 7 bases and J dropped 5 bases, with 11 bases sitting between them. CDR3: CSAPQGETQYF. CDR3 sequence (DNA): TGCAGCGCCCCGCAGGGGGAGACCCAGTACTTC.

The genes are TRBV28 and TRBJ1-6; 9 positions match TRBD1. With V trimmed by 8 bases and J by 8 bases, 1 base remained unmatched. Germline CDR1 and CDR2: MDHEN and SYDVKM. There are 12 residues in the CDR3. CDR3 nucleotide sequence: TGTGCCAGCTGGACAGGGGATTCACCCCTCCACTTT. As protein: CASWTGDSPLHF.

The CDR3 coding sequence is TGTGCCAGCAGCACCTTTACAGGCCCTAACTATGGCTACACCTTC. It yields the protein CASSTFTGPNYGYTF. The rearrangement joins TRBV3-1 (or the pseudogene TRBV3-2) to TRBJ1-2, with a possible D match to TRBD1 (5 bases). The CDR3 loop spans 15 amino acids. Per germline, CDR1 LGHDT and CDR2 YNNKEL (reference sequence). Trimming stripped 5 bases from V and 0 bases from J, with 13 bases between.

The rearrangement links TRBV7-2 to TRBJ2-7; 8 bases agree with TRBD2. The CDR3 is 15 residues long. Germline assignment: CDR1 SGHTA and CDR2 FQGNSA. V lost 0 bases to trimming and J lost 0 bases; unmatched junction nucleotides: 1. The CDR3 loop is CASSLAGTSSYEQYF. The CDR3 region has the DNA TGTGCCAGCAGCTTAGCGGGGACTAGCTCCTACGAGCAGTACTTC.

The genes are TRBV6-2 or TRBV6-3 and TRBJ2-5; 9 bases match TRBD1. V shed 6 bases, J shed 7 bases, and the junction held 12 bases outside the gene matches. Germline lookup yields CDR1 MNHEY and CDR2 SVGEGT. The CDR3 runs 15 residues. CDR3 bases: TGTGCCAGCAGCCCAACAGGTTCGACAGGGGGGACCCAGTACTTC. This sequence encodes CASSPTGSTGGTQYF.

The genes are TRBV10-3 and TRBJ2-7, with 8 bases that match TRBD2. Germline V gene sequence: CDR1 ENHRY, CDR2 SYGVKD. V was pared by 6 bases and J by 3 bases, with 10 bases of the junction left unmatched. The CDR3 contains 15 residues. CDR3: CAISDRGGPNYEQYF. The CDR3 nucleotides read TGTGCCATCAGCGATCGGGGGGGGCCGAACTACGAGCAGTACTTC.

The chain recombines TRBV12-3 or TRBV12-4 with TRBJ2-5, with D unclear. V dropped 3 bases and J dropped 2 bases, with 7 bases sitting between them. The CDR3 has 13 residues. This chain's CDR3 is CASSFQVQETQYF. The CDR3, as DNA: TGTGCCAGCAGTTTTCAGGTGCAAGAGACCCAGTACTTC.

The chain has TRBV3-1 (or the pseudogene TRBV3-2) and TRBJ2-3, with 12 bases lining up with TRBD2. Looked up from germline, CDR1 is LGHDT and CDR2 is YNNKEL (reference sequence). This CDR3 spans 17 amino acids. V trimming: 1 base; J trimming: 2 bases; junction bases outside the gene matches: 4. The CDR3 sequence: CASSQGASGGATDTQYF. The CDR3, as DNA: TGTGCCAGCAGCCAAGGGGCTAGCGGGGGGGCCACAGATACGCAGTATTTT.

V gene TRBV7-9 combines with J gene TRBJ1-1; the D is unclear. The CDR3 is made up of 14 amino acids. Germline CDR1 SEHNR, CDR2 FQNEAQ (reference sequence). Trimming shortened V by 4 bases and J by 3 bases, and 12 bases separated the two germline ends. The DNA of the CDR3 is TGTGCCAGCAGCTCCTCTAACCTTGACACTGAAGCTTTCTTT. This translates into CASSSSNLDTEAFF.

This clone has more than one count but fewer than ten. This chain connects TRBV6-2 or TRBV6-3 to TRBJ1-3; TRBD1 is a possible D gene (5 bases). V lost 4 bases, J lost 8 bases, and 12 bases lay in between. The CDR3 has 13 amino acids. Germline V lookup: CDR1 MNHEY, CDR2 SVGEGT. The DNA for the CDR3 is TGTGCCAGCAGTTTCCAGGGAGGAGACACCATATATTTT. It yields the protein CASSFQGGDTIYF.

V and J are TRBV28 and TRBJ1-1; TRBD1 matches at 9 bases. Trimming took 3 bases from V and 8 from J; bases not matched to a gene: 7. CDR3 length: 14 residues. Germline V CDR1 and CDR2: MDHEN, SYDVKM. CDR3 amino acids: CASSFPGTGWEAFF. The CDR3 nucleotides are TGTGCCAGCAGTTTCCCCGGGACAGGGTGGGAAGCTTTCTTT.